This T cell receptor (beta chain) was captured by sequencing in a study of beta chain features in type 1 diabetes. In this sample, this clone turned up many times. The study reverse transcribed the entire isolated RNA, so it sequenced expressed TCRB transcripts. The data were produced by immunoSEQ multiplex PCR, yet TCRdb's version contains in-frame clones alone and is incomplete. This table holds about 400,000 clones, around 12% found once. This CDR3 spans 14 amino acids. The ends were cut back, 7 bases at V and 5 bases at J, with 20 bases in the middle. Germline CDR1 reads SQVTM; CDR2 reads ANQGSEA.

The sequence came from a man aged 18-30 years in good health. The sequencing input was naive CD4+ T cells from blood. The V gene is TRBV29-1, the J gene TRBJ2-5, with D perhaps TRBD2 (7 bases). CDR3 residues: CSADGAGAVETQYF. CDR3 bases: TGCAGCGCGGATGGGGCGGGGGCAGTGGAGACCCAGTACTTC.